Ten or more counts support the clone carrying this T cell receptor (beta chain). Its specificity is unknown. Unique molecular identifiers were attached to individual cDNA molecules. TCRdb independently ran MiXCR on the 5' RACE reads; one entry per CDR3 protein. Of roughly 83,000 distinct CDR3 sequences in the sample, about 12% are singletons; the top ten hold 4.4%. The data are from a study of early T cells in non-severe SARS-CoV-2 infection. Study-wide results and limits: VDJdb matching skewed toward anti-spike CD8 responses, missing private and CD4 specificities.

Germline assignment: CDR1 SGDLS and CDR2 YYNGEE. This CDR3 contains 15 residues. V shed 0 bases and J shed 7 bases, with 13 bases lying between them. The sample was whole blood, taken at baseline. J is TRBJ2-2 and V is TRBV9, with unresolved D. The receptor comes from an adult who was a healthcare worker with PCR-confirmed SARS-CoV-2 infection or an uninfected control (not recorded which). The DNA for the CDR3 is TGTGCCAGCAGCGTAGGGACCCTGGTTAGCGGGGAGCTGTTTTTT. Protein: CASSVGTLVSGELFF.